One T cell receptor (beta chain) is described in this entry. Its antigen is unidentified. The sample contains more than one DNA sequence encoding this CDR3. This specimen comes from a study of CD8+ T cells in alopecia areata. Findings and limits, study-wide: Expanded CD8+ clones among the top 100, and scalp clonality, were significantly decreased by tofacitinib.

Isolated RNA was reverse transcribed into cDNA used as the sequencing template. Here immunoSEQ multiplex PCR was the method, and the copy in TCRdb shows in-frame clones only, minus some. Here the sample spans more than 200,000 clones, 55% to 70% being singletons. Documented treatment: oral pan-JAK inhibitor, 5-10 mg twice daily. The material was CD4+ T cells sorted from blood, obtained at week 4, from a patient treated with tofacitinib. The TCR sequence derives from a human donor with alopecia areata.

The DNA for the CDR3 is TGCAGCGTTGAACGCCAGCTGAACACTGAAGCTTTCTTT. Translation gives CSVERQLNTEAFF. This chain links TRBV29-1 with TRBJ1-1; D is undetermined. The ends were cut back, 2 bases at V and 0 bases at J, with 7 bases in the middle. Germline V CDR1 and CDR2: SQVTM, ANQGSEA. This CDR3 comprises 13 residues.